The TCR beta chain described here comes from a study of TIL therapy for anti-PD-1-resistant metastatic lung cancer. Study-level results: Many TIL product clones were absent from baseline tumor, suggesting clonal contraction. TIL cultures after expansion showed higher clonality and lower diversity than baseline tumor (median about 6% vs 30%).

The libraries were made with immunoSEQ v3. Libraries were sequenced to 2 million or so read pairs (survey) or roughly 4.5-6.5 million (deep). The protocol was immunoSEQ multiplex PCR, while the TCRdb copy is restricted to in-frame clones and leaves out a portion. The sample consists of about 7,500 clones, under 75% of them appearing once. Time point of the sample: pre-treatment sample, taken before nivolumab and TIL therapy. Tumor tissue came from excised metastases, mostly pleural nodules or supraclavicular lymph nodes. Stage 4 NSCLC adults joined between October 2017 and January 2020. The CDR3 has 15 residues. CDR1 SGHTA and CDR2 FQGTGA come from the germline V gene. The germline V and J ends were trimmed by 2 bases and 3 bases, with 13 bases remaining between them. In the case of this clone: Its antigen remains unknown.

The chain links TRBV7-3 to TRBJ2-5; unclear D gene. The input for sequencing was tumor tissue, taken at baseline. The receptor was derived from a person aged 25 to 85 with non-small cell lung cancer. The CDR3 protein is CASSLLGGVEETQYF. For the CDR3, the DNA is TGTGCCAGCAGCTTATTAGGTGGGGTTGAAGAGACCCAGTACTTC.